This T cell receptor beta chain was captured by sequencing in a study of CD8 T cells in Susac syndrome. CD8+ and CD4+ T cells taken from blood had their TCR beta sequenced. While CD8+ and CD4+ T cells were isolated negatively, TEMRA cells were enriched by FACS. This clonotype was detected once. Trimming left V 4 bases short and J 6 bases short, with 7 bases between. The CDR3 contains 10 residues. Per the germline V gene, CDR1 is SQVTM and CDR2 is ANQGSEA. Random hexamers were used to reverse transcribe 0.5 to 1 ug of RNA. Amplification of TCR beta CDR3 by immunoSEQ multiplex PCR spanned 54 Vbeta and 13 Jbeta. TCRdb re-called the immunoSEQ multiplex PCR reads through MiXCR, storing one row per CDR3 protein. The sample includes over 200,000 distinct CDR3 sequences, 95% of them seen just once.

This TCR came from a human donor with multiple sclerosis. The chain is built from TRBV29-1 and TRBJ2-7, with D unclear. The specimen was CD4+ T cells from PBMCs. The CDR3 spells CSVANGEQYF. In nucleotides, the CDR3 is TGCAGCGTTGCAAACGGCGAGCAGTACTTC.